These 10 T cell receptor beta chains were sequenced from one sample in a study of blood T cell repertoires in COVID-19 (dated by TCRdb to 2019 to 2021). The protocol used for the library was the immunoSEQ multiplex PCR assay. The table was pulled from immuneACCESS by TCRdb, which kept in-frame rearrangements only. Such tables lose some clones; where checked, under half of the loss comes from unresolved V genes, and the rest has no known cause. Within this sample are approximately 220,000 clones, with about four fifths of them counted one time only. The ten largest account for 3.5% to 4% of the sample. The specimen sequenced was PBMCs or T cells enriched from blood (not recorded which). The receptors originated from a woman in her forties who had been exposed to COVID-19.

The chain carries TRBV13 and TRBJ2-1, with 11 bases lining up with TRBD2. V shed 2 bases, J shed 5 bases, and the junction held 14 bases outside the gene matches. CDR1 and CDR2 from the germline V gene are PRHDT and FYEKMQ (reference sequence). The CDR3 is 19 residues long. The CDR3 loop is CASSLRPSGGRRIHNEQFF. In nucleotides, the CDR3 is TGTGCCAGCAGCTTACGGCCTAGCGGGGGGCGCCGAATTCACAATGAGCAGTTCTTC.

This clone showed up just once. The chain employs TRBV2 and TRBJ1-4; D gene ambiguous. Trimming took off 7 bases at V and 6 bases at J, with 12 bases between the two ends. CDR3 size: 13 residues. Germline assignment: CDR1 SNHLY and CDR2 FYNNEI. The CDR3 is CASNLRVDEKLFF. CDR3 DNA: TGTGCCAGCAACCTACGCGTGGATGAAAAACTGTTTTTT.

V is TRBV19 and J is TRBJ1-2, with 7 positions matching TRBD1. With 2 bases clipped from V and 3 bases from J, the junction kept 15 bases outside the gene matches. There are 18 residues in the CDR3. The germline V gene has CDR1 LNHDA and CDR2 SQIVND (reference sequence). CDR3 DNA: TGTGCCAGTAGTATATTCGCCCGGAGACAGGGAATCTACTATGGCTACACCTTC. Its translation is CASSIFARRQGIYYGYTF. The full variable domain, its missing parts supplied by reference TRBV19 and TRBJ1-2, is DGGITQSPKYLFRKEGQNVTLSCEQNLNHDAMYWYRQDPGQGLRLIYYSQIVNDFQKGDIAEGYSVSREKKESFPLTVTSAQKNPTAFYLCASSIFARRQGIYYGYTFGSGTRLTVV.

This sequence joins TRBV12-3 or TRBV12-4 and TRBJ2-7, with D unclear. The CDR3 extends over 13 amino acids. Trimming left V 3 bases short and J 6 bases short, with 12 bases between. The chain's CDR3 is CASSFRVLVEQYF. The CDR3, as DNA: TGTGCCAGCAGTTTTCGGGTCCTGGTCGAGCAGTACTTC.

J is TRBJ1-2 and V is TRBV7-2; 8 bases match TRBD1. Trimming took 5 bases from V and 5 from J; bases not matched to a gene: 7. The CDR3 runs 14 residues. The V gene's germline CDR1 is SGHTA and CDR2 FQGNSA. DNA for the CDR3: TGTGCCAGCAGCCCCGGCAGGGGGCAGTATGGCTACACCTTC. Its protein product is CASSPGRGQYGYTF. Using reference TRBV7-2 and TRBJ1-2 for the parts outside the CDR3, the full variable domain is GAGVSQSPSNKVTEKGKDVELRCDPISGHTALYWYRQSLGQGLEFLIYFQGNSAPDKSGLPSDRFSAERTGGSVSTLTIQRTQQEDSAVYLCASSPGRGQYGYTFGSGTRLTVV.

The rearrangement links TRBV5-1 to TRBJ1-1; D is uncertain. With 4 bases removed from V and 1 base from J, the gap between germline ends came to 8 bases. The CDR3 spans 13 residues. CDR1 and CDR2 from the germline V gene are SGHRS and YFSETQ. As DNA, the CDR3 is TGCGCCAGCAGCGGTGACACGAACACTGAAGCTTTCTTT. Protein: CASSGDTNTEAFF.

J is TRBJ1-6 and V is TRBV6-6; 7 bases line up with TRBD1. Germline V CDR1 and CDR2: MNHNY, SVGAGI (reference sequence). V lost 7 bases, J lost 6 bases, and 9 bases stayed unmatched. The CDR3 is made up of 15 amino acids. CDR3 amino acids: CASTSYRGTNSPLHF. In nucleotides, the CDR3 is TGTGCCAGCACCTCCTACAGGGGAACTAATTCACCCCTCCACTTT.

This clone occurred a few times. J is TRBJ2-1 and V is TRBV30; 9 bases match TRBD2. The trim removed 7 bases at V and 2 bases at J, leaving 3 bases unmatched. CDR3 size: 13 residues. CDR1 and CDR2 (germline): GTSNPN, SVGIG (reference sequence). CDR3 protein: CASQRGAYNEQFF. The CDR3 nucleotides read TGTGCCTCCCAGCGGGGGGCCTACAATGAGCAGTTCTTC.

The chain is built from TRBV7-9 and TRBJ1-5; TRBD1 matches at 10 bases. Germline V gives CDR1 SEHNR, CDR2 FQNEAQ (reference sequence). The CDR3 spans 16 residues. Trimming took 3 bases from V and 1 from J; bases not matched to a gene: 3. This CDR3 reads CASSLTGQGSNQPQHF. CDR3 DNA: TGTGCCAGCAGCTTGACGGGACAGGGGAGCAATCAGCCCCAGCATTTT.

The chain combines TRBV12-5 with TRBJ1-1; maybe TRBD1 (6 bases). This CDR3 has 14 residues. Trimming removed 1 base at V and 8 bases at J, with 14 bases between. Germline V gene data show CDR1 as LGHNT and CDR2 as FRNRAP. The CDR3 DNA is TGTGCTAGTGGTTTGGGTCACAGGGCAAACGAAGCTTTCTTT. As protein: CASGLGHRANEAFF.